These 17 T cell receptor beta chains share one sample of origin, sequenced in a study of identical twins. TCRdb processed the 5' RACE reads anew with MiXCR; each CDR3 protein has one entry. The sample gives about 890,000 distinct CDR3 sequences, roughly an eighth of which show up once; roughly 1.5% is in the top ten. This sample also belongs to another study, concerning yellow fever vaccine responses in identical twins.

Sequencing was done on a sample of PBMCs. The source of these receptors is a woman between 18 and 29 years old in good health.

This clonotype was observed a few times. This rearrangement joins TRBV12-3 or TRBV12-4 to TRBJ2-1; D remains ambiguous. The CDR3 loop spans 14 amino acids. Trimming left V 2 bases short and J 0 bases short, with 5 bases between. The CDR3 loop is CASSLLLSYNEQFF. The DNA for the CDR3 is TGTGCCAGCAGTTTACTCCTCTCCTACAATGAGCAGTTCTTC.

This rearrangement joins TRBV20-1 to TRBJ2-7, with D possibly TRBD1 on 5 matching bases. This CDR3 is 15 amino acids long. Looked up from germline, CDR1 is DFQATT and CDR2 is SNEGSKA (reference sequence). Trimming removed 3 bases from V and 5 bases from J, with 20 bases in between. CDR3 amino acids: CSASTSGQGNNEQYF. The CDR3 coding sequence is TGCAGTGCTAGTACTTCCGGGCAGGGAAATAACGAGCAGTACTTC.

This clonotype came up many times. The chain carries TRBV12-3 or TRBV12-4 and TRBJ1-2; no clear D gene. This CDR3 is built from 14 residues. The V end was cut by 1 base, the J end by 4 bases, with 10 bases between. In nucleotides, the CDR3 is TGTGCCAGCAGTTTAGGTACGGATCCCTATGGCTACACCTTC. This codes for CASSLGTDPYGYTF.

The rearrangement links TRBV28 to TRBJ2-5, with no clear D. The CDR3 length is 13 residues. V gave up 6 bases and J gave up 5 bases, with 13 bases separating them. The germline V gene has CDR1 MDHEN and CDR2 SYDVKM. DNA for the CDR3: TGTGCCAGCAGCCCTCCGGCTCCGGAGACCCAGTACTTC. Protein product: CASSPPAPETQYF. The variable domain in full, with the rest retrieved from reference TRBV28 and TRBJ2-5, is DVKVTQSSRYLVKRTGEKVFLECVQDMDHENMFWYRQDPGLGLRLIYFSYDVKMKEKGDIPEGYSVSREKKERFSLILESASTNQTSMYLCASSPPAPETQYFGPGTRLLVL.

The chain couples TRBV6-5 to TRBJ2-7; D remains unclear. V lost 0 bases and J lost 3, with 12 bases in between. Germline loops: CDR1 MNHEY, CDR2 SVGAGI. The CDR3 is 15 amino acids. The CDR3 DNA sequence: TGTGCCAGCAGTTACTCGACGGTATCGCACTACGAGCAGTACTTC. Residues: CASSYSTVSHYEQYF.

This clonotype showed up just a few times. The V and J genes are TRBV29-1 and TRBJ2-3; 7 bases map to TRBD2. J gave up 1 base and V 4 bases, and 5 bases lay outside the gene matches. Germline assignment: CDR1 SQVTM and CDR2 ANQGSEA. This CDR3 spans 14 amino acids. The DNA for the CDR3 is TGCAGCGTTGTCAGCGGGGTCGGCACAGATACGCAGTATTTT. It is translated as CSVVSGVGTDTQYF.

This chain connects TRBV4-1 to TRBJ2-1, with TRBD2 matching 8 bases. Losses at the gene ends were 0 bases for V and 5 bases for J; bases not matched to a gene: 9. The CDR3 spans 17 residues. From germline, CDR1 is MGHRA and CDR2 YSYEKL. CDR3 region: CASSQEPAAGAHNEQFF. The DNA of the CDR3 is TGCGCCAGCAGCCAAGAGCCCGCAGCGGGGGCCCACAATGAGCAGTTCTTC.

This chain uses TRBV6-6 with TRBJ2-2; D not resolved. Germline V gene data show CDR1 as MNHNY and CDR2 as SVGAGI (reference sequence). The CDR3 extends over 13 amino acids. V gave up 7 bases and J gave up 7 bases, with 13 bases separating them. In nucleotides, the CDR3 is TGTGCCAGCATATTAAAGAGAAACGGGGAGCTGTTTTTT. Translating it yields CASILKRNGELFF.

This clonotype appeared a few times. This sequence joins TRBV20-1 and TRBJ2-3; 13 bases fit TRBD2. The CDR3 extends over 15 amino acids. V lost 4 bases and J lost 4; bases outside the gene matches: 5. Germline V gene lookup returns CDR1 DFQATT and CDR2 SNEGSKA (reference sequence). The chain's CDR3 is CSATPLAGGPDTQYF. The CDR3 nucleotides read TGCAGTGCTACACCACTAGCGGGAGGGCCAGATACGCAGTATTTT.

CDR3 amino acids: CASSPRGETKANYGYTF. CDR3 coding DNA: TGCGCCAGCAGCCCCCGGGGAGAGACAAAAGCTAACTATGGCTACACCTTC. This chain connects TRBV5-1 to TRBJ1-2; D is ambiguous. V dropped 4 bases and J dropped 0 bases, with 19 bases sitting between them. The CDR3 has 17 residues. Looked up from germline, CDR1 is SGHRS and CDR2 is YFSETQ. The variable domain in full, with the rest retrieved from reference TRBV5-1 and TRBJ1-2, is KAGVTQTPRYLIKTRGQQVTLSCSPISGHRSVSWYQQTPGQGLQFLFEYFSETQRNKGNFPGRFSGRQFSNSRSEMNVSTLELGDSALYLCASSPRGETKANYGYTFGSGTRLTVV.

The CDR3, as DNA: TGCGCCAGCAGCCAAGATGGGTATAGCAATCAGCCCCAGCATTTT. It yields the protein CASSQDGYSNQPQHF. This sequence joins TRBV4-1 and TRBJ1-5; D unclear. V lost 0 bases and J lost 0, with 6 bases in between. The CDR3 runs to 15 residues. Germline CDR1 and CDR2: MGHRA and YSYEKL.

The sample holds a few counts of this clonotype. This chain joins TRBV5-6 and TRBJ2-7; no clear D gene. CDR1 and CDR2 (germline): SGHDT, YYEEEE. Trimming removed 7 bases from V and 4 bases from J, with 21 bases in between. The CDR3 has 15 residues. CDR3 DNA sequence: TGTGCCAGCTCCCCCTTTCTTGAGAGTATTTACGAGCAGTACTTC. This codes for CASSPFLESIYEQYF.

There are many counts of this clonotype. The chain is built from TRBV9 and TRBJ2-3; D remains ambiguous. V lost 0 bases, J lost 0 bases, and 11 bases lay in between. Germline V CDR1 and CDR2: SGDLS, YYNGEE. The length of the CDR3 is 16 residues. The CDR3 coding sequence is TGTGCCAGCAGCGTAGTTGCAGGAACTAGCACAGATACGCAGTATTTT. Protein product: CASSVVAGTSTDTQYF.

This clonotype was counted a few times. The V call is TRBV2, the J call TRBJ2-5; tentative D call: TRBD2 (6 bases). This CDR3 has 13 residues. V dropped 3 bases and J dropped 7 bases, with 12 bases sitting between them. Germline V CDR1 and CDR2: SNHLY, FYNNEI. Here the CDR3 DNA reads TGTGCCAGCAGTGAGGACGGGAGCGGGACCCAGTACTTC. Protein sequence: CASSEDGSGTQYF.

This clonotype was counted a few times. The chain links TRBV7-2 to TRBJ2-1; TRBD1 matches at 9 bases. The CDR3 is 15 residues long. J was trimmed by 6 bases and V by 8 bases; bases with no gene match: 11. The germline gives CDR1 SGHTA, CDR2 FQGNSA. CDR3 amino acids: CASRPPGTGTNEQFF. In DNA, the CDR3 is TGTGCCAGCCGCCCACCCGGGACAGGGACCAATGAGCAGTTCTTC.

This clonotype was seen only a few times. The gene calls are TRBV6-1 and TRBJ2-3; 10 nucleotides match TRBD2. The CDR3 is 16 residues long. Trimming at V came to 7 bases and at J to 7 bases, leaving 14 bases not matched to a gene. CDR1 and CDR2 from the germline V gene are MNHNS and SASEGT. CDR3 sequence reads: CASTFVLAGVGNTQYF. The CDR3 DNA follows: TGTGCCAGCACCTTCGTCCTAGCGGGAGTGGGAAATACGCAGTATTTT.

This rearrangement joins TRBV4-1 to TRBJ2-6; 9 bases are shared with TRBD2. CDR1 and CDR2 (germline): MGHRA, YSYEKL. The CDR3 is 16 residues long. With 1 base clipped from V and 2 bases from J, the junction kept 0 bases outside the gene matches. CDR3 region: CASSQGTSAGANVLTF. The CDR3, as DNA: TGCGCCAGCAGCCAAGGGACTAGCGCTGGGGCCAACGTCCTGACTTTC.